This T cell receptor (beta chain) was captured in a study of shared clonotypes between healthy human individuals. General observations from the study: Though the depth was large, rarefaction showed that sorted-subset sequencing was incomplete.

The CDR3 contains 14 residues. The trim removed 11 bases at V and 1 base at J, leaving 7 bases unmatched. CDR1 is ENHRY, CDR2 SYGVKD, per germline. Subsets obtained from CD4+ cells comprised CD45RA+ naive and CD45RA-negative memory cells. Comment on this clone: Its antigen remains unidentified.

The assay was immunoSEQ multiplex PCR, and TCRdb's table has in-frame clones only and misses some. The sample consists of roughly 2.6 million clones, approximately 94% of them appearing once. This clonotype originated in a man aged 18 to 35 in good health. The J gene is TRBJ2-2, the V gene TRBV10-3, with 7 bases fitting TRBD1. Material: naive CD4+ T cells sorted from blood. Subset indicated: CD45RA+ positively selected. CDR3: CAVRQGLNTGELFF. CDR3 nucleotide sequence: TGTGCCGTTCGACAGGGCTTGAACACCGGGGAGCTGTTTTTT.